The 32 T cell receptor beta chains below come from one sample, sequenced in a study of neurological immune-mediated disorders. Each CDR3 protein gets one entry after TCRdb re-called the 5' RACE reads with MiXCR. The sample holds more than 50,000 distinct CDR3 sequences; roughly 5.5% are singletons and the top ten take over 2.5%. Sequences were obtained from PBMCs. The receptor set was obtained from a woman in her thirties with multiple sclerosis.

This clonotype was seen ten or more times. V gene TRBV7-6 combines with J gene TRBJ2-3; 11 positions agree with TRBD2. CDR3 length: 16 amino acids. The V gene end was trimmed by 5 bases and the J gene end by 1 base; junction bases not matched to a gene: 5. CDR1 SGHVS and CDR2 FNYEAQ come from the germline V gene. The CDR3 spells CASSLGLAARTDTQYF. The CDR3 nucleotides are TGTGCCAGCAGCCTGGGACTAGCGGCTCGCACAGATACGCAGTATTTT.

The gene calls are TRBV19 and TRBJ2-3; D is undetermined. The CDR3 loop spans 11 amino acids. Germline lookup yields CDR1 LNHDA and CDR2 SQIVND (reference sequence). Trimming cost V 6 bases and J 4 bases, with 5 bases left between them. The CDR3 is CASRQADTQYF. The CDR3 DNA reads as TGTGCCAGTAGGCAGGCAGATACGCAGTATTTT.

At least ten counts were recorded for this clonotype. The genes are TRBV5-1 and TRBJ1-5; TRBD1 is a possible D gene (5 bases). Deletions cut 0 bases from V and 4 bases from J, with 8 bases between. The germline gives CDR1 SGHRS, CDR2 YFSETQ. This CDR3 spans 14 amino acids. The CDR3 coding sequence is TGCGCCAGCAGCTTGGGACAGTATAATCAGCCCCAGCATTTT. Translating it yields CASSLGQYNQPQHF.

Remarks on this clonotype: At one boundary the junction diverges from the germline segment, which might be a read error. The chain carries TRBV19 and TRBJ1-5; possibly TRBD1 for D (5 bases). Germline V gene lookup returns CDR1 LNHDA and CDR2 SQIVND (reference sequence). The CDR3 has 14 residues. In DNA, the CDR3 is TGTGCCAGTAGTATGGGAGGGGACCATCAGCCCCAGAATTTT. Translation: CASSMGGDHQPQNF. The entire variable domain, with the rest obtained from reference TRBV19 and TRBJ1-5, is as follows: DGGITQSPKYLFRKEGQNVTLSCEQNLNHDAMYWYRQDPGQGLRLIYYSQIVNDFQKGDIAEGYSVSREKKESFPLTVTSAQKNPTAFYLCASSMGGDHQPQNFGDGTRLSIL.

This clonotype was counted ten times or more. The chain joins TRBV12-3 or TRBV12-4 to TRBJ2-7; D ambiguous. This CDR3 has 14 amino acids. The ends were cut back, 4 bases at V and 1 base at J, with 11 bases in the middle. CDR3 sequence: CASSSELGSYEQYF. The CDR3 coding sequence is TGTGCCAGCAGTTCAGAGCTGGGGTCCTACGAGCAGTACTTC.

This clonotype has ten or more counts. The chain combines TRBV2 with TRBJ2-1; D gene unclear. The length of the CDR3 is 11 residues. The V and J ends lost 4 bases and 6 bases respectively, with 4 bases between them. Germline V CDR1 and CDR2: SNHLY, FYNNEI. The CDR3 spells CASSGLNEQFF. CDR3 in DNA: TGTGCCAGCAGTGGACTCAATGAGCAGTTCTTC.

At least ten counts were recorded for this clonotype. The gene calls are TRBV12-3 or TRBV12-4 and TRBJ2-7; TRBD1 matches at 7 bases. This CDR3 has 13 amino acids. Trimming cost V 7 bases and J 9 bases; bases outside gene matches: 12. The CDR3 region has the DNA TGTGCCAGCACTAAGGACAGGTGGGCTCGGCAGTACTTC. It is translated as CASTKDRWARQYF.

CDR3 DNA sequence: TGTGCCAGCAGCCCGACAGGGGTCACCGGGGAGCTGTTTTTT. Its protein is CASSPTGVTGELFF. The chain joins TRBV7-9 to TRBJ2-2; 8 bases fit TRBD1. Trimming removed 5 bases from V and 4 bases from J; junction bases left unmatched: 3. The germline gives CDR1 SEHNR, CDR2 FQNEAQ (reference sequence). The CDR3 covers 14 residues.

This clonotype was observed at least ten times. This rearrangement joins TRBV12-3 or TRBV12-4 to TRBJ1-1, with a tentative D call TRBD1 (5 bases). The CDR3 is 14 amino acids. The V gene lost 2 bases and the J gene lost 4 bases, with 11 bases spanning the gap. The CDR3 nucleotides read TGTGCCAGCAGTTTAAGGGATGGGGGCACTGAAGCTTTCTTT. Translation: CASSLRDGGTEAFF.

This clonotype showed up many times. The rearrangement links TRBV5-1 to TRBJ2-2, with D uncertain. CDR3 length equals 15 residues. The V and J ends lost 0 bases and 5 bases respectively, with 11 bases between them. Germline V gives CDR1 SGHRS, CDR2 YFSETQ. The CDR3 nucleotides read TGCGCCAGCAGCTTGGCTCCGGTTGGAACCGGGGAGCTGTTTTTT. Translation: CASSLAPVGTGELFF. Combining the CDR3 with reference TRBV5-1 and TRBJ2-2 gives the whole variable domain KAGVTQTPRYLIKTRGQQVTLSCSPISGHRSVSWYQQTPGQGLQFLFEYFSETQRNKGNFPGRFSGRQFSNSRSEMNVSTLELGDSALYLCASSLAPVGTGELFFGEGSRLTVL.

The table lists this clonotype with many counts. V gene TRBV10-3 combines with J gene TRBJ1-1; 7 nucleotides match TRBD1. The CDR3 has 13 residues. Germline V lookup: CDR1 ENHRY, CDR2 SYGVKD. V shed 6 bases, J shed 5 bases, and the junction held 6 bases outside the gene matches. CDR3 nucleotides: TGTGCCATCAGCCCCACAGGGGAAACTGAAGCTTTCTTT. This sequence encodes CAISPTGETEAFF.

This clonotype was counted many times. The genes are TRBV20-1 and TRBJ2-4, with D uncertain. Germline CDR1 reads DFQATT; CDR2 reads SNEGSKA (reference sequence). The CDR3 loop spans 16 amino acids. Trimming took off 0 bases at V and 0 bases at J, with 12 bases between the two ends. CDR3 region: CSARELRYLAKNIQYF. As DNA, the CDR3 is TGCAGTGCTAGAGAACTGAGATACCTAGCCAAAAACATTCAGTACTTC.

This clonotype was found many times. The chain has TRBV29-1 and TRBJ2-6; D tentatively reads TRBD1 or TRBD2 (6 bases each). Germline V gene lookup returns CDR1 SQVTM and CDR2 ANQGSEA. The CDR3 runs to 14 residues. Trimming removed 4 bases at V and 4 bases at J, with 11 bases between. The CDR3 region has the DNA TGCAGCGTTGGGGGGGCAATGGGGGCCAACGTCCTGACTTTC. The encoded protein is CSVGGAMGANVLTF.

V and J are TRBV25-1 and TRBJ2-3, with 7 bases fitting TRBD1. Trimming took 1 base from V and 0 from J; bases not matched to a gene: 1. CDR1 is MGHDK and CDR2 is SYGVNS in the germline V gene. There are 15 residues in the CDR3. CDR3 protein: CASSESRGSTDTQYF. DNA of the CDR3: TGTGCCAGCAGTGAATCCAGGGGGAGCACAGATACGCAGTATTTT.

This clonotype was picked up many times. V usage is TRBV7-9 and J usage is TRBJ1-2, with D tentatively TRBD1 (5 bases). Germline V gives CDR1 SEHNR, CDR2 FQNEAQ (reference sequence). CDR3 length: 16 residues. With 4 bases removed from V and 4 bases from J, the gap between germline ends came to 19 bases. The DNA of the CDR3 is TGTGCCAGCAGCTCTCTAGGCCAGGGAATGGGCTATGGCTACACCTTC. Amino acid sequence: CASSSLGQGMGYGYTF.

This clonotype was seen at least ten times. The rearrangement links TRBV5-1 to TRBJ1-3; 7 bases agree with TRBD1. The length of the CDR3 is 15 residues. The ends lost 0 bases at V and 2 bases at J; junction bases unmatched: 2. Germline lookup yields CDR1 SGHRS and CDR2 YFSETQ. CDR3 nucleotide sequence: TGCGCCAGCAGCTTGGCCGGGACAGCTGGAAACACCATATATTTT. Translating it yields CASSLAGTAGNTIYF.

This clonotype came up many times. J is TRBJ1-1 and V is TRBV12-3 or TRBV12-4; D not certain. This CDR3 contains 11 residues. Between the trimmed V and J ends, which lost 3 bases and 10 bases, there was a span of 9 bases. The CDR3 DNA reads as TGTGCCAGCAGTTTCTCCGGGAGAGCTTTCTTT. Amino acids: CASSFSGRAFF.

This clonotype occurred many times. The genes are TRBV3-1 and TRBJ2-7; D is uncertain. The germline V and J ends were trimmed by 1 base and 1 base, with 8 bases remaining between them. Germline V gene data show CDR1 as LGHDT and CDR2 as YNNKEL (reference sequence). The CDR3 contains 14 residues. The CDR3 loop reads CASSQGVGSYEQYF. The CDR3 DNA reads TGTGCCAGCAGCCAAGGGGTAGGGTCCTACGAGCAGTACTTC.

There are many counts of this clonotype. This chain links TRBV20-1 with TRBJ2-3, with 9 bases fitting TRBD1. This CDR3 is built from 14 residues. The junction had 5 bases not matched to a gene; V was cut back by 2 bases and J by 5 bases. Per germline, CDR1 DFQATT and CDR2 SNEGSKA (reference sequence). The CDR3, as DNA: TGCAGTGCTAGAAGGACAGGGGTCGGAGATACGCAGTATTTT. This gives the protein CSARRTGVGDTQYF.

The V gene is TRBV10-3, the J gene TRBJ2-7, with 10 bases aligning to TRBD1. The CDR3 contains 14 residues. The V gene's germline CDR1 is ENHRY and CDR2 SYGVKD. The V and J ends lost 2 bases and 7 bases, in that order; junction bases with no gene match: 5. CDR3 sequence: CAISEGDRGSEQYF. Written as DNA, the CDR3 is TGTGCCATCAGTGAGGGGGACAGGGGATCGGAGCAGTACTTC.

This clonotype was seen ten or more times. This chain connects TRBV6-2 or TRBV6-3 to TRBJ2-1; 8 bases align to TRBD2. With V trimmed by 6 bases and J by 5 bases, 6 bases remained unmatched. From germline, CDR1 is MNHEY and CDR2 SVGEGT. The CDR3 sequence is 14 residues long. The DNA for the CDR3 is TGTGCCAGCAGGGAGCGGGGGTATAACAATGAGCAGTTCTTC. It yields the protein CASRERGYNNEQFF.

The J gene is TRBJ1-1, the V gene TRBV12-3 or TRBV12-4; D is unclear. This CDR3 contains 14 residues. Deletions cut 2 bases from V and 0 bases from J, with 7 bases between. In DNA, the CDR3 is TGTGCCAGCAGTTTAAAAATCGTGAACACTGAAGCTTTCTTT. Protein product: CASSLKIVNTEAFF.

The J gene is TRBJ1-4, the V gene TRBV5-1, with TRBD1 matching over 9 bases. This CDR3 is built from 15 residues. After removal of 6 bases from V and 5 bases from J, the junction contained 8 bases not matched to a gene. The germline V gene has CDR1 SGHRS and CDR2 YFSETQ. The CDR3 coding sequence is TGCGCCAGCAAACAGGACAGGGGACCGAATGAAAAACTGTTTTTT. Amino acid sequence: CASKQDRGPNEKLFF.

Here the CDR3 DNA reads TGCAGTGCGCGGGGACTAGCGGGGGTGGGAGATACGCAGTATTTT. As protein: CSARGLAGVGDTQYF. This chain joins TRBV20-1 and TRBJ2-3; 14 bases line up with TRBD2. The CDR3 is 15 amino acids. The junction had 7 bases not matched to a gene; V was cut back by 6 bases and J by 5 bases. Germline CDR1 and CDR2: DFQATT and SNEGSKA (reference sequence).

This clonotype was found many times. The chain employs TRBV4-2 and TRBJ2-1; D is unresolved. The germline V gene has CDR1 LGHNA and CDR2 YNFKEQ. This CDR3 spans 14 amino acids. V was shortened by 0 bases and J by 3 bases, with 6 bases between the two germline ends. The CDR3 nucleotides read TGTGCCAGCAGCCAAGAGTCCAGCTACAATGAGCAGTTCTTC. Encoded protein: CASSQESSYNEQFF.

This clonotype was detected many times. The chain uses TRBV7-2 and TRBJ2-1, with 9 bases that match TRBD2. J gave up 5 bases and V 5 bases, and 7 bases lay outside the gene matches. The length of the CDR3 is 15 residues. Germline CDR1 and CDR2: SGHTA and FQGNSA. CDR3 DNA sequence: TGTGCCAGCAGCCCCTCGCGGGGGGGAAACAATGAGCAGTTCTTC. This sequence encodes CASSPSRGGNNEQFF.

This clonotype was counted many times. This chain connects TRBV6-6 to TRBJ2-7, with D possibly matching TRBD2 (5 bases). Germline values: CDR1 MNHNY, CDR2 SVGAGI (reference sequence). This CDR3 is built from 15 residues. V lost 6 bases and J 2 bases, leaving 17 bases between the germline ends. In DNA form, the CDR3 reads TGTGCCAGCAGATCAAATTACCAGACTACCTACGAGCAGTACTTC. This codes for CASRSNYQTTYEQYF.

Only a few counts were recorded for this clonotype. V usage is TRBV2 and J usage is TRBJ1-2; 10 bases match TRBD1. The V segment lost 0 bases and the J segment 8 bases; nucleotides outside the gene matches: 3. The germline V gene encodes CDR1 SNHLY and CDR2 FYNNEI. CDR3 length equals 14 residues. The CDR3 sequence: CASSEAGTGEGYTF. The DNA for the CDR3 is TGTGCCAGCAGTGAAGCAGGGACAGGGGAGGGCTACACCTTC.

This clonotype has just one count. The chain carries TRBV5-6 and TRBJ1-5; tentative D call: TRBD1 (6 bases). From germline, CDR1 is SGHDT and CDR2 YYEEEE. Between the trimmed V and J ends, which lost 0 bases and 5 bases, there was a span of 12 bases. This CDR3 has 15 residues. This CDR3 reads CASSLGDKGDQPQHF. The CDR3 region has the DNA TGTGCCAGCAGCTTGGGGGACAAGGGAGATCAGCCCCAGCATTTT. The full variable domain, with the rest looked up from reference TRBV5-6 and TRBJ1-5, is DAGVTQSPTHLIKTRGQQVTLRCSPKSGHDTVSWYQQALGQGPQFIFQYYEEEERQRGNFPDRFSGHQFPNYSSELNVNALLLGDSALYLCASSLGDKGDQPQHFGDGTRLSIL.

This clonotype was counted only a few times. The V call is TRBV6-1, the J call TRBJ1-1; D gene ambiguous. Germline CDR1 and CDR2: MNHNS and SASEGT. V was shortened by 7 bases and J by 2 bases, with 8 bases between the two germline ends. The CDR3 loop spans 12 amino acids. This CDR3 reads CASTTANTEAFF. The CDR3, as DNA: TGTGCCAGCACAACAGCTAACACTGAAGCTTTCTTT.

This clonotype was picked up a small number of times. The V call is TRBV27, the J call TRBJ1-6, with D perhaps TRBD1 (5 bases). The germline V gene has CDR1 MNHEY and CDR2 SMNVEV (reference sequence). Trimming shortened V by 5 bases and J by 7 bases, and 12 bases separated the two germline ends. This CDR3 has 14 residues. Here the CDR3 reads CASSPRDENSPLHF. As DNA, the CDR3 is TGTGCCAGCAGTCCTCGGGACGAGAATTCACCCCTCCACTTT.

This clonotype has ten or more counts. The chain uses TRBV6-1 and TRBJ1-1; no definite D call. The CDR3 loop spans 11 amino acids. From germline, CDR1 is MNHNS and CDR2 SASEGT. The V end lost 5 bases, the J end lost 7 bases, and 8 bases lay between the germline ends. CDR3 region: CASSLISEAFF. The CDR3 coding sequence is TGTGCCAGCAGTCTGATCAGTGAAGCTTTCTTT.